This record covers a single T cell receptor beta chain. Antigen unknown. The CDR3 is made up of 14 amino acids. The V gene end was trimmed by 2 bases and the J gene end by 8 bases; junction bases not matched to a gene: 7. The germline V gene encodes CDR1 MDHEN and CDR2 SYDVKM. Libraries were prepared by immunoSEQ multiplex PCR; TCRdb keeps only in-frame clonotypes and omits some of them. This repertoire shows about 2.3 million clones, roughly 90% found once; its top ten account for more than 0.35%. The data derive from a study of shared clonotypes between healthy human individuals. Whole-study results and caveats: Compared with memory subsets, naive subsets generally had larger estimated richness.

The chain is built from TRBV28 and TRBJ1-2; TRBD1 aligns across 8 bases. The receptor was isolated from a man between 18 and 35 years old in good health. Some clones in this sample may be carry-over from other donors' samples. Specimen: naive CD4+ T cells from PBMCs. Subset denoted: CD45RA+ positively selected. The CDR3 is CASSLIAGGWGYTF. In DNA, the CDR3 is TGTGCCAGCAGTTTAATTGCAGGGGGCTGGGGCTACACCTTC.